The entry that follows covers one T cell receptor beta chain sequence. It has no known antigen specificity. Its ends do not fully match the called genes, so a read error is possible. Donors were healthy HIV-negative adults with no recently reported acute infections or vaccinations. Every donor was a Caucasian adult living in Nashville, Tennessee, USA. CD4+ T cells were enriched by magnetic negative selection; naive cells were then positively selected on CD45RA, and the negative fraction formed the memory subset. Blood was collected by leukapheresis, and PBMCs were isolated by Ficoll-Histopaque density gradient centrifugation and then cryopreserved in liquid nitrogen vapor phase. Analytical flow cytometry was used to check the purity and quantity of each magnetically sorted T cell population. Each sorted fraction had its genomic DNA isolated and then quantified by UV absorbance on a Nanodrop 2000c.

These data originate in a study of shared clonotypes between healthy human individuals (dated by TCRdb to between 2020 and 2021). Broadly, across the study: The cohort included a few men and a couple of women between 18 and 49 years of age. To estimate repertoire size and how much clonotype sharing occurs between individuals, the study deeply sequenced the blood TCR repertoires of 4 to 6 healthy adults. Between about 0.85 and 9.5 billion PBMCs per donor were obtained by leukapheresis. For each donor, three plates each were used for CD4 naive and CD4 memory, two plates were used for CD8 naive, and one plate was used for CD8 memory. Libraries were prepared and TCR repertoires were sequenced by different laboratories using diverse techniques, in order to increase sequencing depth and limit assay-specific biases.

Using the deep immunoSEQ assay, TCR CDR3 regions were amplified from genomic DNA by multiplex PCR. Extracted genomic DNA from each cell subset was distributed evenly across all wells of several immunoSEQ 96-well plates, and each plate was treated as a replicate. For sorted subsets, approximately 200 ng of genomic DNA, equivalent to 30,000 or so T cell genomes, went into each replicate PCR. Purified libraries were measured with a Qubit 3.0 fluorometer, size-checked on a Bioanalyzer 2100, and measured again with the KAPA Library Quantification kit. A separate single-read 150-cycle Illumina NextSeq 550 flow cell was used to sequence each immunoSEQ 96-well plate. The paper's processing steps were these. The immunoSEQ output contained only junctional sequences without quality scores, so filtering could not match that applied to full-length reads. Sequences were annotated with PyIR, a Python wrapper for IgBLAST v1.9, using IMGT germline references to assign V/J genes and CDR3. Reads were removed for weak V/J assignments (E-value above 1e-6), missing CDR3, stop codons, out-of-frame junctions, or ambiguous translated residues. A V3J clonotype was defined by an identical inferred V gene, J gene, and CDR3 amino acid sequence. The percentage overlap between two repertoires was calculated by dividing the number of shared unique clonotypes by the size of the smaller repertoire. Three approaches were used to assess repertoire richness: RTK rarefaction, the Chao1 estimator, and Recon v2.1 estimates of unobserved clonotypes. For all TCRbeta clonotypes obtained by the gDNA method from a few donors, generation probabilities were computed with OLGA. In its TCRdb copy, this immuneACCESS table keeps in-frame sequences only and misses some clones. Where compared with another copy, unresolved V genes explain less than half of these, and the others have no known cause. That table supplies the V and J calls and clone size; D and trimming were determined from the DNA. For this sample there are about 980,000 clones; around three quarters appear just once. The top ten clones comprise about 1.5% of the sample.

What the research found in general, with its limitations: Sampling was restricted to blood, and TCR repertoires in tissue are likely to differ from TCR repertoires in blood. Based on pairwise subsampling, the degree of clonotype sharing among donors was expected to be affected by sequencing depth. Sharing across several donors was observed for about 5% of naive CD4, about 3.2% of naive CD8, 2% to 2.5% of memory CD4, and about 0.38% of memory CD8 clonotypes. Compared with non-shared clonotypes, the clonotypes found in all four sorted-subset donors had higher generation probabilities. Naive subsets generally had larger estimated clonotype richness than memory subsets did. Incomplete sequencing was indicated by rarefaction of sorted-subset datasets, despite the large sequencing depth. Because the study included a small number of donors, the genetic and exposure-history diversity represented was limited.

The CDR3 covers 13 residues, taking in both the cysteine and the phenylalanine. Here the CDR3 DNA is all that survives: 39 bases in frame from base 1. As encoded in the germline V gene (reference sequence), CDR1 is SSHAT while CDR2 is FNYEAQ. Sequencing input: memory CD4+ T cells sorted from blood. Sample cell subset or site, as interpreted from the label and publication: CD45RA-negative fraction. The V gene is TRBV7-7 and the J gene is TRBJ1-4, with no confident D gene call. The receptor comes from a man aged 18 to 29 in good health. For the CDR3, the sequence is CASSALTNEKLFF. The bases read TGTGCTAGCAGCGCCCTAACTAATGAAAAACTGTTTTTT.